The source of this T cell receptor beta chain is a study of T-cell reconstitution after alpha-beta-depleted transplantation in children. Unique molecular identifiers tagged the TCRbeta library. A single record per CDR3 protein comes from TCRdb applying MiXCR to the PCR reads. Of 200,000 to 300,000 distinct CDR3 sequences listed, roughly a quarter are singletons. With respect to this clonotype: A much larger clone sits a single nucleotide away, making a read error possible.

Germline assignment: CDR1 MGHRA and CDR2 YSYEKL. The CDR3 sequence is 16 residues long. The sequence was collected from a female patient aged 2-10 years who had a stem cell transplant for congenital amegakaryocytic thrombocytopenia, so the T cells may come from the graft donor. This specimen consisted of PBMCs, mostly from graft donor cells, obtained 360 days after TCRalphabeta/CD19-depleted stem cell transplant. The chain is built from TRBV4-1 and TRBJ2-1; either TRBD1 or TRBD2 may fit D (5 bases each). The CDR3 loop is CTSSQGTLIPYNEQFF. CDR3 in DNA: TGCACCAGCAGCCAAGGGACCCTCATCCCTTACAATGAGCAGTTCTTC.